Below are 25 T cell receptor beta chains sequenced from a single sample in a study of blood T cell repertoires in COVID-19. The protocol was immunoSEQ multiplex PCR, while the TCRdb copy is restricted to in-frame clones and leaves out a portion. The sample records some 270,000 clones, approximately 85% being singletons. The specimen was PBMCs or T cells enriched from blood (not recorded which). Receptors originate from a woman aged 25 to 39 who had recovered from COVID-19.

The genes are TRBV5-5 and TRBJ1-2, with 10 bases matching TRBD1. The CDR3 runs 15 residues. The V gene's germline CDR1 is SGHKS and CDR2 YYEKEE (reference sequence). V shed 0 bases and J 5 bases; nucleotides not matched to a gene: 4. CDR3 region: CASSLEGQGTYGYTF. CDR3 coding DNA: TGTGCCAGCAGCTTGGAGGGACAGGGGACTTATGGCTACACCTTC.

This clone was seen just once. The chain combines TRBV30 with TRBJ1-1, with a possible D match to TRBD1 (6 bases). Germline CDR1 and CDR2: GTSNPN and SVGIG (reference sequence). Trimming removed 2 bases from V and 0 bases from J, with 10 bases in between. The CDR3 consists of 14 residues. The CDR3 nucleotides read TGTGCCTGGAGTTGGAGACAGGTGAACACTGAAGCTTTCTTT. This translates into CAWSWRQVNTEAFF.

The V and J genes are TRBV30 and TRBJ2-7; D ambiguous. V was pared by 1 base and J by 3 bases, with 7 bases between. This CDR3 has 12 residues. Germline CDR1 is GTSNPN and CDR2 is SVGIG (reference sequence). The CDR3 nucleotides are TGTGCCTGGAGTGGACTGAACTACGAGCAGTACTTC. As protein: CAWSGLNYEQYF.

This clone was seen just once. V usage is TRBV7-3 and J usage is TRBJ2-2; D gene ambiguous. V was shortened by 5 bases and J by 3 bases, with 10 bases between the two germline ends. The CDR3 extends over 14 amino acids. Germline CDR1 reads SGHTA; CDR2 reads FQGTGA. The CDR3: CASSHNHYTGELFF. Written as DNA, the CDR3 is TGTGCCAGCAGCCACAACCATTACACCGGGGAGCTGTTTTTT. Variable domain in full (rest from reference TRBV7-3 and TRBJ2-2): GAGVSQTPSNKVTEKGKYVELRCDPISGHTALYWYRQSLGQGPEFLIYFQGTGAADDSGLPNDRFFAVRPEGSVSTLKIQRTERGDSAVYLCASSHNHYTGELFFGEGSRLTVL.

The chain recombines TRBV7-2 with TRBJ1-2; D ambiguous. The CDR3 contains 15 residues. V was cut by 3 bases and J by 3 bases, with 14 bases left in between. Germline V gene sequence: CDR1 SGHTA, CDR2 FQGNSA. The CDR3 sequence: CASSFSFEPYYGYTF. CDR3 bases: TGTGCCAGCAGCTTTTCGTTCGAGCCTTACTATGGCTACACCTTC.

The chain couples TRBV28 to TRBJ1-1, with D possibly TRBD1 on 5 matching bases. Deletions cut 5 bases from V and 4 bases from J, with 20 bases between. CDR3 size: 16 residues. CDR1 MDHEN and CDR2 SYDVKM come from the germline V gene. The CDR3 protein is CASSLQAGFRGTEAFF. CDR3 in DNA: TGTGCCAGCAGTCTCCAGGCGGGGTTTAGGGGCACTGAAGCTTTCTTT.

The V gene is TRBV7-6, the J gene TRBJ2-3, with D possibly being TRBD1 (5 bases). From germline, CDR1 is SGHVS and CDR2 FNYEAQ. CDR3 length: 16 residues. The V end was cut by 1 base, the J end by 5 bases, with 16 bases between. CDR3 loop: CASSLDNRPGLDTQYF. CDR3 sequence (DNA): TGTGCCAGCAGCTTAGACAACAGGCCCGGTTTAGATACGCAGTATTTT.

This clone was seen a single time. This rearrangement joins TRBV5-4 to TRBJ2-4, with 7 bases matching TRBD1. Germline CDR1 and CDR2: SGHNT and YYREEE (reference sequence). The V and J ends lost 4 bases and 3 bases, in that order; junction bases with no gene match: 10. The length of the CDR3 is 16 residues. The CDR3 here is CASSPGQPGNKNIQYF. CDR3 DNA sequence: TGTGCCAGCAGCCCGGGACAGCCCGGGAACAAAAACATTCAGTACTTC.

This CDR3 reads CASTQFTASSYNEQFF. The CDR3 DNA reads as TGTGCCAGCACTCAATTTACGGCTAGCTCCTACAATGAGCAGTTCTTC. This chain links TRBV28 with TRBJ2-1; D is unresolved. The CDR3 spans 16 residues. The ends were cut back, 7 bases at V and 0 bases at J, with 16 bases in the middle. Germline CDR1 and CDR2: MDHEN and SYDVKM.

This rearrangement joins TRBV7-9 to TRBJ1-1; TRBD1 aligns across 8 bases. This CDR3 is 14 amino acids long. Trimming took 5 bases from V and 4 from J; bases not matched to a gene: 6. CDR1 and CDR2 from the germline V gene are SEHNR and FQNEAQ (reference sequence). For the CDR3, the DNA is TGTGCCAGCAGCATCGGACAGGGTATCACTGAAGCTTTCTTT. Translating it yields CASSIGQGITEAFF.

This clone has a single count. V gene TRBV5-6 combines with J gene TRBJ2-5; D unresolved. Germline CDR1 SGHDT, CDR2 YYEEEE. This CDR3 region has 13 residues. V gave up 0 bases and J gave up 5 bases, with 8 bases separating them. This CDR3 is CASSLVGSETQYF. CDR3 nucleotides: TGTGCCAGCAGCTTGGTTGGCTCCGAGACCCAGTACTTC.

The J gene is TRBJ1-2, the V gene TRBV7-9; 12 nucleotides align to TRBD1. Germline V gene data show CDR1 as SEHNR and CDR2 as FQNEAQ (reference sequence). The trim removed 4 bases at V and 7 bases at J, leaving 10 bases unmatched. CDR3 length: 16 residues. The DNA for the CDR3 is TGTGCCAGCAGCTCCGCTACCGGGACAGGGGGCAGTGGCTACACCTTC. This encodes CASSSATGTGGSGYTF.

This clone has only a few counts. The V call is TRBV30, the J call TRBJ1-5; tentative D call: TRBD1 (5 bases). This CDR3 spans 15 amino acids. Trimming removed 0 bases from V and 1 base from J, with 10 bases in between. CDR1 and CDR2 (germline): GTSNPN, SVGIG (reference sequence). CDR3 nucleotide sequence: TGTGCCTGGAGTGTTGGGGGGGTAAGCAATCAGCCCCAGCATTTT. It encodes CAWSVGGVSNQPQHF.

The chain joins TRBV6-2 or TRBV6-3 to TRBJ2-1; 9 bases line up with TRBD2. The ends lost 2 bases at V and 8 bases at J; junction bases unmatched: 7. This CDR3 has 15 amino acids. Germline V gene data show CDR1 as MNHEY and CDR2 as SVGEGT. The CDR3 protein is CASSYLSGSSYEQFF. In nucleotides, the CDR3 is TGTGCCAGCAGTTACCTTAGCGGGAGTAGCTATGAGCAGTTCTTC.

The chain carries TRBV6-4 and TRBJ2-1, with 10 bases aligning to TRBD2. CDR1 and CDR2 from the germline V gene are MRHNA and SNTAGT. V shed 4 bases, J shed 4 bases, and the junction held 1 base outside the gene matches. The CDR3 covers 14 residues. CDR3 in DNA: TGTGCCAGCAGTGCTAGCGGGAGTTACAATGAGCAGTTCTTC. This translates into CASSASGSYNEQFF.

The J gene is TRBJ1-1, the V gene TRBV4-2; 7 nucleotides align to TRBD1. This CDR3 comprises 14 residues. The J segment lost 1 base and the V segment lost 3 bases, leaving 2 bases of the junction unmatched. CDR1 is LGHNA and CDR2 is YNFKEQ in the germline V gene. The CDR3 loop reads CASSQQGGNTEAFF. The CDR3 DNA sequence: TGTGCCAGCAGCCAGCAGGGGGGGAACACTGAAGCTTTCTTT.

This clone was detected once. The chain couples TRBV19 to TRBJ2-4; 9 positions match TRBD1. This CDR3 contains 14 residues. The germline V gene encodes CDR1 LNHDA and CDR2 SQIVND (reference sequence). J was trimmed by 7 bases and V by 5 bases; bases with no gene match: 6. CDR3 sequence (DNA): TGTGCCAGTAGTTTCCGCGGACAGGGGAACATTCAGTACTTC. Residues: CASSFRGQGNIQYF.

The chain combines TRBV4-2 with TRBJ1-5; TRBD1 is a possible D gene (5 bases). This CDR3 is 13 amino acids long. V lost 6 bases and J lost 7, with 13 bases in between. Germline values: CDR1 LGHNA, CDR2 YNFKEQ. CDR3 sequence (DNA): TGTGCCAGCAGTATAAGGGGCTCCCAGCCCCAGCATTTT. Amino acids: CASSIRGSQPQHF.

The table lists this clone with a count of one. The V gene is TRBV18, the J gene TRBJ2-7, with D unclear. The CDR3 is made up of 14 amino acids. Germline V gives CDR1 KGHSH, CDR2 LQKENI. V was trimmed by 2 bases and J by 2 bases, leaving 10 bases between them. The CDR3 is CASSPFAATYEQYF. In DNA, the CDR3 is TGTGCCAGCTCACCATTCGCGGCTACCTACGAGCAGTACTTC.

The V gene is TRBV10-3, the J gene TRBJ1-2; 7 bases are a match to TRBD1. V was clipped by 10 bases and J by 5 bases; unmatched bases: 7. CDR1 and CDR2 (germline): ENHRY, SYGVKD. CDR3 length: 12 amino acids. CDR3 DNA sequence: TGTGCCACCGGACAGGAGACTTATGGCTACACCTTC. This encodes CATGQETYGYTF.

This clone was observed a single time. This chain connects TRBV28 to TRBJ2-2; possibly TRBD1 for D (5 bases). The germline gives CDR1 MDHEN, CDR2 SYDVKM. The CDR3 loop spans 14 amino acids. V was cut by 6 bases and J by 6 bases, with 14 bases left in between. The CDR3 DNA follows: TGTGCCAGCAGACCGCAGGGCAACCCCGGGGAGCTGTTTTTT. This sequence encodes CASRPQGNPGELFF.

V and J are TRBV7-2 and TRBJ2-4, with D unresolved. V dropped 4 bases and J dropped 2 bases, with 9 bases sitting between them. There are 14 residues in the CDR3. Germline assignment: CDR1 SGHTA and CDR2 FQGNSA. CDR3 DNA: TGTGCCAGCAGCTCCCCGGTTCCCAAAAACATTCAGTACTTC. Amino acids: CASSSPVPKNIQYF.

This chain connects TRBV5-4 to TRBJ1-2; D is undetermined. V shed 1 base and J shed 4 bases, with 17 bases lying between them. Germline assignment: CDR1 SGHNT and CDR2 YYREEE (reference sequence). The CDR3 has 16 amino acids. This chain's CDR3 is CASSLKGGKGTYGYTF. In DNA form, the CDR3 reads TGTGCCAGCAGCTTGAAAGGAGGAAAAGGAACCTATGGCTACACCTTC.

V gene TRBV5-6 combines with J gene TRBJ2-1; the D gene is possibly TRBD1 (5 bases). CDR3 size: 14 residues. The V gene's germline CDR1 is SGHDT and CDR2 YYEEEE. Deletions cut 0 bases from V and 6 bases from J, with 10 bases between. The CDR3 is CASSLATVFNEQFF. CDR3 nucleotides: TGTGCCAGCAGCTTGGCGACAGTATTCAATGAGCAGTTCTTC.

The V call is TRBV29-1, the J call TRBJ2-3; 12 bases map to TRBD2. V gave up 7 bases and J gave up 2 bases; unmatched junction bases: 7. Germline CDR1 reads SQVTM; CDR2 reads ANQGSEA. The CDR3 sequence is 15 residues long. CDR3 loop: CSAVLAGGPTDTQYF. CDR3 nucleotide sequence: TGCAGCGCCGTCCTAGCGGGAGGGCCCACAGATACGCAGTATTTT.